These 18 T cell receptor beta chains share one sample of origin, sequenced in a study of T cell changes during pregnancy in multiple sclerosis. Here immunoSEQ multiplex PCR was the method, and the copy in TCRdb shows in-frame clones only, minus some. The profile covers more than 75,000 clones, with less than 95% appearing a single time and 2.5% taken by the ten largest. Sequenced material: peripheral blood, taken in the third trimester of pregnancy. The source of these receptors is a female donor with multiple sclerosis, enrolled in a pregnancy study.

The chain couples TRBV21-1 to TRBJ2-7; the D segment call TRBD2 is taken from the table without a DNA check. TRBV21-1 is shown as a pseudogene. CDR3 size: 13 residues. The CDR3 sequence: CASSKEPYYEQYF. CDR3 nucleotides: TGTGCCAGCAGCAAAGAGCCCTACTACGAGCAGTACTTC.

The chain has TRBV7-8 and TRBJ2-2, with 11 nucleotides matching TRBD2. V shed 4 bases, J shed 2 bases, and the junction held 9 bases outside the gene matches. The CDR3 is 18 residues long. Germline CDR1 is SGHVS and CDR2 is FQNEAQ. Written as DNA, the CDR3 is TGTGCCAGCAGCTCCCCCCTGACTAGCGGGGATAACACCGGGGAGCTGTTTTTT. Amino acid sequence: CASSSPLTSGDNTGELFF. The whole variable domain, remainder taken from reference TRBV7-8 and TRBJ2-2, is GAGVSQSPRYKVAKRGQDVALRCDPISGHVSLFWYQQALGQGPEFLTYFQNEAQLDKSGLPSDRFFAERPEGSVSTLKIQRTQQEDSAVYLCASSSPLTSGDNTGELFFGEGSRLTVL.

J is TRBJ1-2 and V is TRBV6-1; the D is unclear. Germline CDR1 reads MNHNS; CDR2 reads SASEGT. The CDR3 contains 13 residues. Trimming shortened V by 8 bases and J by 6 bases, and 16 bases separated the two germline ends. In DNA form, the CDR3 reads TGTGCCAGCTATATCGGGGTCTTGGATGGCTACACCTTC. Its translation: CASYIGVLDGYTF.

V is TRBV7-9 and J is TRBJ1-4; 8 bases align to TRBD1. CDR1 and CDR2 from the germline V gene are SEHNR and FQNEAQ (reference sequence). Germline trimming cut 5 bases from V and 0 bases from J; bases unmatched to any gene: 14. This CDR3 spans 19 amino acids. CDR3 protein: CASSHGQGVFFATNEKLFF. The CDR3 coding sequence is TGTGCCAGCAGCCACGGACAGGGCGTGTTCTTTGCAACTAATGAAAAACTGTTTTTT.

The genes are TRBV6-1 and TRBJ2-5; 8 bases are a match to TRBD1. V dropped 2 bases and J dropped 5; count of bases not matched to a gene: 4. The CDR3 runs 14 residues. Germline V lookup: CDR1 MNHNS, CDR2 SASEGT. The CDR3 loop is CASSELYRGETQYF. The CDR3 DNA reads TGTGCCAGCAGTGAATTGTACAGGGGGGAGACCCAGTACTTC.

This clone was seen only a few times. This chain joins TRBV29-1 and TRBJ1-1; a possible D gene is TRBD1 (6 bases). The CDR3 runs 12 residues. CDR1 and CDR2 from the germline V gene are SQVTM and ANQGSEA. The CDR3 region is CTTRQAHTEAFF. CDR3 in DNA: TGCACTACACGACAGGCCCACACTGAAGCTTTCTTT.

The chain recombines TRBV2 with TRBJ1-6, with 9 bases aligning to TRBD1. CDR3 length equals 15 residues. CDR1 SNHLY and CDR2 FYNNEI come from the germline V gene. With V trimmed by 6 bases and J by 5 bases, 5 bases remained unmatched. CDR3 DNA sequence: TGTGCCAGCAGGACGGGACAGGGAAATAATTCACCCCTCCACTTT. Residues: CASRTGQGNNSPLHF.

The CDR3 sequence is CASSPYGIGGYTF. CDR3 in DNA: TGTGCCAGCAGCCCCTACGGGATAGGCGGCTACACCTTC. The genes are TRBV14 and TRBJ1-2; no clear D. This CDR3 contains 13 residues. The germline V gene encodes CDR1 SGHDN and CDR2 FVKESK. The V end lost 4 bases, the J end lost 8 bases, and 14 bases lay between the germline ends.

Worth noting for this clone: No conserved phenylalanine or tryptophan is present at the end of the CDR3, so a read error is the likely explanation. No DNA is shown, since the ends of the CDR3 on it are uncertain; the CDR3 is the one TCRdb lists. The rearrangement joins TRBV30 to TRBJ1-1. Inclusive of both ends, the CDR3 amounts to 11 amino acids. Per germline, CDR1 GTSNPN and CDR2 SVGIG (reference sequence). CDR3 amino acids: CAWSDPLRGFS.

CDR3 loop: CASSYWRVGNNSPLHF. CDR3 DNA sequence: TGTGCCAGCAGTTACTGGAGGGTAGGGAATAATTCACCCCTCCACTTT. This sequence joins TRBV6-5 and TRBJ1-6; unclear D gene. The CDR3 sequence is 16 residues long. Trimming cost V 1 base and J 5 bases, with 12 bases left between them. Per the germline V gene, CDR1 is MNHEY and CDR2 is SVGAGI.

This rearrangement joins TRBV7-9 to TRBJ2-2, with 9 bases fitting TRBD1. The V gene's germline CDR1 is SEHNR and CDR2 FQNEAQ (reference sequence). The CDR3 sequence is 14 residues long. V lost 5 bases to trimming and J lost 7 bases; unmatched junction nucleotides: 5. The CDR3 DNA follows: TGTGCCAGCAGCGAGGGGACAGGGTTCGGGGAGCTGTTTTTT. This sequence encodes CASSEGTGFGELFF. The entire variable domain, with the rest obtained from reference TRBV7-9 and TRBJ2-2, is as follows: DTGVSQNPRHKITKRGQNVTFRCDPISEHNRLYWYRQTLGQGPEFLTYFQNEAQLEKSRLLSDRFSAERPKGSFSTLEIQRTEQGDSAMYLCASSEGTGFGELFFGEGSRLTVL.

This clone has just one count. The chain combines TRBV5-1 with TRBJ1-2; D unclear. The CDR3 is 12 residues long. Trimming removed 8 bases from V and 8 bases from J, with 16 bases in between. Germline CDR1 SGHRS, CDR2 YFSETQ. CDR3 sequence (DNA): TGCGCCAGTGGCGGCACCGGCGGAGGCTACACCTTC. Protein sequence: CASGGTGGGYTF.

The chain couples TRBV21-1 to TRBJ2-3; the table names TRBD2, a call not compared with the DNA. TRBV21-1 is classified as a pseudogene. This CDR3 has 14 residues. As DNA, the CDR3 is TGTGCCAGCAGCCGCGGTTCTAGCACAGATACGCAGTATTTT. Its protein is CASSRGSSTDTQYF.

The chain joins TRBV5-3 to TRBJ2-7, with D possibly matching TRBD1 (6 bases). Being an ORF, TRBV5-3 has a function that is uncertain. CDR3 size: 15 residues. The germline V and J ends were trimmed by 4 bases and 4 bases, with 18 bases remaining between them. CDR3 bases: TGTGCCAGAAGCCTAAAGAGACAGGAACCTTACGAGCAGTACTTC. It encodes CARSLKRQEPYEQYF.

The rearrangement uses TRBV6-6 and TRBJ1-2; 8 bases agree with TRBD1. The V and J ends lost 5 bases and 4 bases, in that order; junction bases with no gene match: 12. In germline, CDR1 is MNHNY, CDR2 SVGAGI (reference sequence). The CDR3 totals 16 residues. CDR3 in DNA: TGTGCCAGCAGTCCGCCCGGACAGGGACGATCCTATGGCTACACCTTC. Protein sequence: CASSPPGQGRSYGYTF.

The J gene is TRBJ1-1, the V gene TRBV6-5; 8 bases fit TRBD1. The CDR3 consists of 15 residues. Germline lookup yields CDR1 MNHEY and CDR2 SVGAGI. The V and J ends lost 4 bases and 0 bases, in that order; junction bases with no gene match: 4. As DNA, the CDR3 is TGTGCCAGCAGTTCCAGGGGGCTCATGAACACTGAAGCTTTCTTT. It encodes CASSSRGLMNTEAFF.

This chain links TRBV10-3 with TRBJ1-1; D perhaps matches TRBD1 (6 bases). There are 16 residues in the CDR3. Trimming removed 3 bases at V and 0 bases at J, with 14 bases between. CDR1 ENHRY and CDR2 SYGVKD come from the germline V gene. The CDR3 DNA reads TGTGCCATCAGTGAATCCCCGACAGGAATGAACACTGAAGCTTTCTTT. Its protein is CAISESPTGMNTEAFF.

This chain links TRBV6-4 with TRBJ2-2, with D tentatively TRBD1 (6 bases). Germline lookup yields CDR1 MRHNA and CDR2 SNTAGT. CDR3 length: 15 amino acids. V shed 0 bases and J shed 2 bases, with 7 bases lying between them. The CDR3, as DNA: TGTGCCAGCAGTGACTCGGGACAAAACACCGGGGAGCTGTTTTTT. It encodes CASSDSGQNTGELFF.